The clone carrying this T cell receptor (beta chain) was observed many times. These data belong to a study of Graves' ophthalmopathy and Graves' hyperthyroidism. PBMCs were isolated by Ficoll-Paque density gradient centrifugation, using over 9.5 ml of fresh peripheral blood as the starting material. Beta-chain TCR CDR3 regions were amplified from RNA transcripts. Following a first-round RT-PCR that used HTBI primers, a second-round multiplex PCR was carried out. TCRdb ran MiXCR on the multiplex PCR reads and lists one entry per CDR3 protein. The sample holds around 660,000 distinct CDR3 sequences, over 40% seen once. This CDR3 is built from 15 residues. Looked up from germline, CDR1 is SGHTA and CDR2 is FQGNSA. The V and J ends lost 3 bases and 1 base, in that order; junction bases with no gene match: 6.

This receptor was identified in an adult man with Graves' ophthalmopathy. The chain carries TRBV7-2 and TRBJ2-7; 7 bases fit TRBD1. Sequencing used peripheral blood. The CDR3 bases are TGTGCCAGCAGCTTTGAAATGACAGGGTCCTACGAGCAGTACTTC. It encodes CASSFEMTGSYEQYF.